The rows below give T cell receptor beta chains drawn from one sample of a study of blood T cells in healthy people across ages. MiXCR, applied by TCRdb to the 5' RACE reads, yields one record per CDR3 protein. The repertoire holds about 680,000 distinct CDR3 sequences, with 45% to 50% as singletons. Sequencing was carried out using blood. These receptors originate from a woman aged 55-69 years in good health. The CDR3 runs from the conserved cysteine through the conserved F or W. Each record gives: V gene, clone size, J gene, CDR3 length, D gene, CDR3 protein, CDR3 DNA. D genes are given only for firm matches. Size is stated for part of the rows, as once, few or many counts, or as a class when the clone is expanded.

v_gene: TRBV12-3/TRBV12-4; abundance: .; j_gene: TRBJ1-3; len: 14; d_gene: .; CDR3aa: CASSFGHSGNTIYF; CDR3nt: TGTGCCAGCAGTTTCGGGCACTCTGGAAACACCATATATTTT
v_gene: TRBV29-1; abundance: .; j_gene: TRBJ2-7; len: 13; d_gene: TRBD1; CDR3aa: CSARDRGPYEQYF; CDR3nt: TGCAGCGCCCGGGACAGGGGGCCTTACGAGCAGTACTTC
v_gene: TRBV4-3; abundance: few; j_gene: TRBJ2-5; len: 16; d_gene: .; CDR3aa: CASSQDINRAWETQYF; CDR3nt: TGCGCCAGCAGCCAAGATATCAACAGGGCTTGGGAGACCCAGTACTTC
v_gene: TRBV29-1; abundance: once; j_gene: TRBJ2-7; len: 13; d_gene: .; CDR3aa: CSDNRDLYNEQYF; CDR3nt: TGCAGCGACAACCGGGACTTGTACAATGAGCAGTACTTC
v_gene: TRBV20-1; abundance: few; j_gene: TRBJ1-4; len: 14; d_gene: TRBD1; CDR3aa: CSARSGTGNEKLFF; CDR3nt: TGCAGTGCAAGGAGCGGGACAGGGAATGAAAAACTGTTTTTT
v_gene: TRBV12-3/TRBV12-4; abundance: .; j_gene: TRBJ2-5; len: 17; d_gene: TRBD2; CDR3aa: CASSRTSGRAGTETQYF; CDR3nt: TGTGCCAGCAGCCGGACTAGCGGGAGGGCCGGTACAGAGACCCAGTACTTC
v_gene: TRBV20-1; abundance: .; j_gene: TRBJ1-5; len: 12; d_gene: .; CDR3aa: CSARTGNQPQHF; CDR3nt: TGCAGTGCTAGGACTGGAAATCAGCCCCAGCATTTT
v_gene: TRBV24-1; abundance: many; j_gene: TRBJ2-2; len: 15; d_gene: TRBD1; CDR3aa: CATSDPGQDTGELFF; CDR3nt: TGTGCCACCAGTGACCCCGGACAGGACACCGGGGAGCTGTTTTTT
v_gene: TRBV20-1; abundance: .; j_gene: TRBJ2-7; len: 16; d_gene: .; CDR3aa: CSARTRGLSSYNEQYF; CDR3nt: TGCAGTGCTCGAACCCGGGGACTCAGCTCCTACAATGAGCAGTACTTC
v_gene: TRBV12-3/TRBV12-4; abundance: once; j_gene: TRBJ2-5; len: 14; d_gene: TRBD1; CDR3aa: CASKDRGREETQYF; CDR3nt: TGTGCCAGCAAAGACAGGGGGCGTGAGGAGACCCAGTACTTC
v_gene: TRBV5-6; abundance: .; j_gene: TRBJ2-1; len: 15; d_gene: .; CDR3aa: CASSLDGLPYNEQFF; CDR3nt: TGTGCCAGCAGCTTGGACGGGTTGCCCTACAATGAGCAGTTCTTC
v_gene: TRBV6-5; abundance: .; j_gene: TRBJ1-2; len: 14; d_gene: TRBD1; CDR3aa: CASSSINRGGGYTF; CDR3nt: TGTGCCAGCAGTTCGATAAACAGGGGCGGCGGCTACACCTTC
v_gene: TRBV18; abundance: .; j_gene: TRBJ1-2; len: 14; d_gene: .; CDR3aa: CASSRRGSGYGYTF; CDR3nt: TGTGCCAGCTCCCGGAGGGGGAGCGGCTATGGCTACACCTTC
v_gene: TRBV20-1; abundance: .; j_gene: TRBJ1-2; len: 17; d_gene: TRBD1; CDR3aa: CSAERPGQAMSQYGYTF; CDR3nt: TGCAGTGCAGAAAGGCCGGGACAGGCAATGTCCCAATATGGCTACACCTTC
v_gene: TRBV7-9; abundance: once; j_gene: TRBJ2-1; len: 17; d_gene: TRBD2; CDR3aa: CASSSETTSGAYNEQFF; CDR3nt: TGTGCCAGCAGCTCCGAGACTACCAGCGGGGCATACAATGAGCAGTTCTTC
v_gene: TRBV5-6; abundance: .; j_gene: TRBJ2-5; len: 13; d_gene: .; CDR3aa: CASSLQEAETQYF; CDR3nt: TGTGCCAGCAGCTTGCAGGAGGCCGAGACCCAGTACTTC
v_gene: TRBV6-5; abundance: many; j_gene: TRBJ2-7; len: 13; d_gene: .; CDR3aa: CASSRVQVSEQYF; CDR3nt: TGTGCCAGCAGTAGGGTTCAAGTTAGTGAGCAGTACTTC
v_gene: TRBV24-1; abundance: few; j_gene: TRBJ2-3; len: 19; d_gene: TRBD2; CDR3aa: CATSGASGRGLSSTDTQYF; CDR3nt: TGTGCCACCAGTGGTGCCAGCGGGAGAGGGCTCTCTAGCACAGATACGCAGTATTTT
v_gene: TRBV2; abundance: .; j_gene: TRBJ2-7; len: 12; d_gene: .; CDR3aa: CASRDTTYEQYF; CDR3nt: TGTGCCAGCCGGGACACTACCTACGAGCAGTACTTC
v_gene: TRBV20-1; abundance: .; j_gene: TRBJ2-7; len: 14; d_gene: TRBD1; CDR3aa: CSSRGRLGVYEQYF; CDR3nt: TGCAGTTCCAGGGGGCGGCTAGGGGTCTACGAGCAGTACTTC
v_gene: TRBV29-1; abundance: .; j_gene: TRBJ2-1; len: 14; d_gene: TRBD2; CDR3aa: CSVGAGVIINEQFF; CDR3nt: TGCAGCGTCGGAGCGGGAGTGATTATCAATGAGCAGTTCTTC
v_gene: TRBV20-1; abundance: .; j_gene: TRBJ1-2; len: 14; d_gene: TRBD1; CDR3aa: CSARGQGAFYGYTF; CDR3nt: TGCAGTGCTAGAGGACAGGGGGCCTTCTATGGCTACACCTTC
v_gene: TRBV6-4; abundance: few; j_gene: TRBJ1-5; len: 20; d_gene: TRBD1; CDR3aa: CASSQRSPGQLGGSNQPQHF; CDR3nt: TGTGCCAGCAGTCAACGAAGCCCGGGACAGTTGGGAGGGTCTAATCAGCCCCAGCATTTT
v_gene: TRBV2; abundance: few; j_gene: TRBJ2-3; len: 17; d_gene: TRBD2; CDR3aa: CASRQRLAGGPSDTQYF; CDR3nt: TGTGCCAGCAGGCAACGACTAGCGGGAGGGCCGTCAGATACGCAGTATTTT
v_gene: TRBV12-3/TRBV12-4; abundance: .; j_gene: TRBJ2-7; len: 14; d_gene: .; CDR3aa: CASSSGSTGYEQYF; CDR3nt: TGTGCCAGCAGTTCGGGATCGACCGGGTACGAGCAGTACTTC
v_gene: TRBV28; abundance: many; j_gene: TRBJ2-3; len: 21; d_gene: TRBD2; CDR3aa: CASSTQFTGTSGSSPPDTQYF; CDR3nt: TGTGCCAGCAGTACCCAGTTCACCGGGACTAGCGGGAGTTCCCCCCCAGATACGCAGTATTTT
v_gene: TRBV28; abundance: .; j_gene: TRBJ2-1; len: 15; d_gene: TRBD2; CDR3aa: CASTNTAGGYNEQFF; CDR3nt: TGTGCCAGCACCAACACCGCGGGAGGGTACAATGAGCAGTTCTTC
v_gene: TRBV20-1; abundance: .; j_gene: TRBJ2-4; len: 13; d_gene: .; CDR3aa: CSASETGPNIQYF; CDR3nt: TGCAGTGCTAGCGAGACCGGCCCCAACATTCAGTACTTC
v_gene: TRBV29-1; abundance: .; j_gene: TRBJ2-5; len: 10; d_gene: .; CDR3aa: CSVGQETQYF; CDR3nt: TGCAGCGTTGGGCAAGAGACCCAGTACTTC
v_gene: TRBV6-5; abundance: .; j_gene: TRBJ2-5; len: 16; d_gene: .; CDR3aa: CASSYSSRDVQETQYF; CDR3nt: TGTGCCAGCAGTTACTCTTCTAGAGATGTGCAAGAGACCCAGTACTTC
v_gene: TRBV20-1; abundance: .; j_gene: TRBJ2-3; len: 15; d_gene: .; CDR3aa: CSAPDRTTATDTQYF; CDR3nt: TGCAGTGCTCCGGACAGAACCACTGCCACAGATACGCAGTATTTT
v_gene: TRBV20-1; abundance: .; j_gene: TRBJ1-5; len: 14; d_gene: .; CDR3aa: CSARGLTDNQPQHF; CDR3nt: TGCAGTGCTAGAGGCCTGACAGACAATCAGCCCCAGCATTTT
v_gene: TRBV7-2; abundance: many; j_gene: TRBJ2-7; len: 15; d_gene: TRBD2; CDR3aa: CASSRTGTSRHEQYF; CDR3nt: TGTGCCAGCAGCCGCACCGGGACTAGTCGCCACGAGCAGTACTTC
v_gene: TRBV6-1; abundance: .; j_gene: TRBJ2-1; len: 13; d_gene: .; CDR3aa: CASSTGFSNEQFF; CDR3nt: TGTGCCAGCAGTACAGGGTTTTCGAATGAGCAGTTCTTC
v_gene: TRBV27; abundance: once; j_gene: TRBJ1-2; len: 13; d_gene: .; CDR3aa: CASAREYNYGYTF; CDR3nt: TGTGCCAGCGCGCGGGAGTATAACTATGGCTACACCTTC
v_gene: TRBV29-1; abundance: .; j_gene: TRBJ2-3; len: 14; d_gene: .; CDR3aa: CSVGTGLLTDTQYF; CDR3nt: TGCAGCGTTGGCACAGGCCTACTCACAGATACGCAGTATTTT
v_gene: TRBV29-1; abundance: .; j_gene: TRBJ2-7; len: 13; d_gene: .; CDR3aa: CSVVGGKAYEQYF; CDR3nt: TGCAGCGTTGTAGGGGGGAAAGCCTACGAGCAGTACTTC
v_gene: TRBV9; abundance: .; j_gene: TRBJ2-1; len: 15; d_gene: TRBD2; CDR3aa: CASSPRLAGRYEQFF; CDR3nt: TGTGCCAGCAGCCCCCGGCTAGCGGGACGGTATGAGCAGTTCTTC
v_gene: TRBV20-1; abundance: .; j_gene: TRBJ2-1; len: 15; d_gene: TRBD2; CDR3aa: CSATPAGGPHNEQFF; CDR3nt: TGCAGTGCGACCCCAGCGGGAGGGCCGCACAATGAGCAGTTCTTC
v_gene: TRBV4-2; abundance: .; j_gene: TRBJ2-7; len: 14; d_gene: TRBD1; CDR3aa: CASTLGTGSYEQYF; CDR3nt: TGTGCCAGCACGCTAGGGACAGGGTCCTACGAGCAGTACTTC
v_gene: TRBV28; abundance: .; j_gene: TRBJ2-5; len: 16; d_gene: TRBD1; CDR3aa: CASSLPRDRGHNEQYF; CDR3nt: TGTGCCAGCAGTCTACCCCGGGACAGGGGCCACAATGAGCAGTACTTC
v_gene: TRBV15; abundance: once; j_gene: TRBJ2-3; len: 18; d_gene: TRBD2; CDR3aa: CATSRDAPSGSFSNTQYF; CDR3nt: TGTGCCACCAGCAGAGATGCCCCTAGCGGGTCCTTCTCGAATACGCAGTATTTT
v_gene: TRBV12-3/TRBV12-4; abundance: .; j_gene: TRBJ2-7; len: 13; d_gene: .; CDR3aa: CASSPFNSYEQYF; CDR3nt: TGTGCCAGCAGCCCCTTCAACTCCTACGAGCAGTACTTC
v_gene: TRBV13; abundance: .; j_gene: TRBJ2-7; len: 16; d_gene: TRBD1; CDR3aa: CASSPVPGTGLYEQYF; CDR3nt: TGTGCCAGCAGCCCGGTTCCCGGGACAGGACTTTACGAGCAGTACTTC
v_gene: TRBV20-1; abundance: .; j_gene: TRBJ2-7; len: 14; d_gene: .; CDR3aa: CSALNRSPTYEQYF; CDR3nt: TGCAGTGCCTTAAATCGGAGTCCCACCTACGAGCAGTACTTC
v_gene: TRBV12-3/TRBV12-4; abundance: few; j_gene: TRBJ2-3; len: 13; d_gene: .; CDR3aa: CASSLMGGDTQYF; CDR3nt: TGTGCCAGCAGTTTAATGGGGGGCGATACGCAGTATTTT
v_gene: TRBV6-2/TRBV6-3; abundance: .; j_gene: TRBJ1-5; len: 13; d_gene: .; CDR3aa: CASSHRLNQPQHF; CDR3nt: TGTGCCAGCAGTCACAGGCTAAATCAGCCCCAGCATTTT
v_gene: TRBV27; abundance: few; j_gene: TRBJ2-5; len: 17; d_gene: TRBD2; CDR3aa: CASSLRVGLAGGETQYF; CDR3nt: TGTGCCAGCAGTTTACGCGTCGGACTAGCGGGAGGGGAGACCCAGTACTTC